This T cell receptor beta chain was recorded in a study of blood T cell repertoires in COVID-19. Looking at the study overall: Specimens from acute and convalescent COVID-19 originated in the United States, Italy and Spain. The analysed material was cDNA or gDNA that came from T cells, B-cell-depleted T cells, or PBMCs.

The V gene lost 2 bases and the J gene lost 6 bases, with 13 bases spanning the gap. The CDR3 runs 15 residues. Germline assignment: CDR1 LNHDA and CDR2 SQIVND (reference sequence). Assay: immunoSEQ multiplex PCR; the TCRdb copy retains only in-frame clones and omits some. The sample holds some 200,000 clones, about nine tenths seen once. Sequenced input: peripheral blood. This chain joins TRBV19 and TRBJ1-4, with D possibly being TRBD1 (5 bases). The receptor was isolated from a woman between 45 and 60 years old with acute or convalescent COVID-19. CDR3 region: CASSIIQGWDEKLFF. CDR3 DNA sequence: TGTGCCAGTAGTATAATCCAGGGCTGGGATGAAAAACTGTTTTTT.